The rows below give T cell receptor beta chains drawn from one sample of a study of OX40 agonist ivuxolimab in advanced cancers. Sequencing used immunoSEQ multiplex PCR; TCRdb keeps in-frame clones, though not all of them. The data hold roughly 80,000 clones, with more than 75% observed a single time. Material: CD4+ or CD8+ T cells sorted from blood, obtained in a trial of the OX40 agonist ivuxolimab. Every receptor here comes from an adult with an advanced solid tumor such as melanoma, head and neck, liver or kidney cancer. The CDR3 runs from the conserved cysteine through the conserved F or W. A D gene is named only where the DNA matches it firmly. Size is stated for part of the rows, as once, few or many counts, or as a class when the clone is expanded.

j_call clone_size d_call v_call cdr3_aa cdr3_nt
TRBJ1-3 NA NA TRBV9 CASSTRTGNTIYF TGTGCCAGCAGTACGAGGACAGGAAACACCATATATTTT
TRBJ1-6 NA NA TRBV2 CASSGRDGYSPLHF TGTGCCAGCAGTGGGAGGGACGGGTATTCACCCCTCCACTTT
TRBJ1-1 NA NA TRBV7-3 CASSSAGNTEAFF TGTGCCAGCAGCTCTGCGGGGAACACTGAAGCTTTCTTT
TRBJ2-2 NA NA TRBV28 CASFAVNTGELFF TGTGCCAGCTTTGCAGTGAACACCGGGGAGCTGTTTTTT
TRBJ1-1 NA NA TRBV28 CASKSGSREAFF TGTGCCAGCAAATCAGGGTCGCGGGAAGCTTTCTTT
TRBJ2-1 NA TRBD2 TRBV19 CASGFITSGSEQFF TGTGCCAGTGGTTTTATTACTAGCGGGAGTGAGCAGTTCTTC
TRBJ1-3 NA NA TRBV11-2 CASSAAQGLSGNTIYF TGTGCCAGCAGCGCCGCCCAGGGTCTATCTGGAAACACCATATATTTT
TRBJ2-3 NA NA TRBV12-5 CASGRGSTDTQYF TGTGCTAGTGGTAGGGGTAGCACAGATACGCAGTATTTT
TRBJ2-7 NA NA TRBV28 CASQVAAYEQYF TGTGCCAGCCAGGTGGCCGCCTACGAGCAGTACTTC
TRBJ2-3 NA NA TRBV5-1 CASGLGRTTDTQYF TGCGCCAGCGGATTGGGGAGAACCACAGATACGCAGTATTTT
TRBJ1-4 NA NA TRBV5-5 CASSFLGSSDFEKLFF TGTGCCAGCAGCTTCCTAGGGTCCTCCGATTTTGAAAAACTGTTTTTT
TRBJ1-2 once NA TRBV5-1 CASSSDRPDYGYTF TGCGCCAGCAGCTCTGACAGGCCTGACTATGGCTACACCTTC